This T cell receptor (beta chain) stems from a study of blood T cell repertoires in COVID-19. Study as a whole: PBMCs, B-cell-depleted T cells, or T cells provided the cDNA or gDNA that made up the material.

Produced via immunoSEQ multiplex PCR; TCRdb's table is partial and in-frame only. The sample shows 140,000 to 150,000 clones, 65% to 90% of them seen only once. The receptor comes from a human donor in a cohort sampled during active COVID-19. The sequenced sample consisted of peripheral blood.

CDR3 DNA sequence: TGTGCCAGCATCCCGGGACAGATCAACTATGGCTACACCTTC. Encoded protein: CASIPGQINYGYTF. J is TRBJ1-2 and V is TRBV28, with 7 bases aligning to TRBD1. The germline CDR1 and CDR2 sequences are MDHEN and SYDVKM. V shed 7 bases and J 2 bases; nucleotides not matched to a gene: 7. The CDR3 has 14 amino acids.